This TCR beta chain came from a study of blood T cells in healthy people across ages. Study-level points and caveats: Underestimates were what the diversity estimates from one million T cells were considered to be. Leaving the PBMCs unsorted stopped any conclusive comparison of naive versus antigen-experienced cells.

Comment on this clonotype: Antigen: not known.

A second PCR of 7 to 11 cycles used a sample-barcoded 5' primer and a J-beta primer mix. Researchers report that a template-switch adaptor with 12 random nucleotides tagged each cDNA molecule. All samples gave at least 2.5 million CDR3-containing paired-end reads. TCRdb independently ran MiXCR on the 5' RACE reads; one entry per CDR3 protein. The sample carries some 710,000 distinct CDR3 sequences, about 42% recorded once. CDR3 length: 14 residues. Germline assignment: CDR1 LNHNV and CDR2 YYDKDF (reference sequence). Trimming took off 0 bases at V and 3 bases at J, with 8 bases between the two ends. The clonotype originates from a man older than 75 in good health. The chain has TRBV15 and TRBJ2-5, with a weak D call TRBD2 (5 bases). The sample comprised blood. The CDR3 here is CATSRDNGEETQYF. The CDR3 nucleotides are TGTGCCACCAGCAGAGATAACGGGGAAGAGACCCAGTACTTC.